This T cell receptor beta chain was captured in a study of shared clonotypes between healthy human individuals. Study details: Donor composition was a couple of women and three men, aged 18 to 49.

V was clipped by 4 bases and J by 7 bases, with 16 bases between them. The CDR3 totals 15 residues. CDR1 and CDR2 (germline): MNHEY, SMNVEV (reference sequence). This clone was detected ten times or more. The sample has other DNA sequences that encode this CDR3 too. Per the original methods: ImmunoSEQ only sent back junction sequences with no quality scores, so filtering was done differently. The assay was immunoSEQ multiplex PCR, and TCRdb's table has in-frame clones only and misses some. The V and J calls and clone size were taken over from that table, and D and trimming were inferred from the DNA. The sample has roughly 500,000 clones; more than 65% are singletons.

Specimen: PBMCs. This clonotype was obtained from a middle-aged woman in good health. Some clones in this sample may be carry-over from other donors' samples. The chain joins TRBV27 to TRBJ1-4, with D uncertain. CDR3 sequence: CASSWKLPAGEKLFF. CDR3 DNA: TGTGCCAGCAGTTGGAAACTTCCGGCGGGTGAAAAACTGTTTTTT.